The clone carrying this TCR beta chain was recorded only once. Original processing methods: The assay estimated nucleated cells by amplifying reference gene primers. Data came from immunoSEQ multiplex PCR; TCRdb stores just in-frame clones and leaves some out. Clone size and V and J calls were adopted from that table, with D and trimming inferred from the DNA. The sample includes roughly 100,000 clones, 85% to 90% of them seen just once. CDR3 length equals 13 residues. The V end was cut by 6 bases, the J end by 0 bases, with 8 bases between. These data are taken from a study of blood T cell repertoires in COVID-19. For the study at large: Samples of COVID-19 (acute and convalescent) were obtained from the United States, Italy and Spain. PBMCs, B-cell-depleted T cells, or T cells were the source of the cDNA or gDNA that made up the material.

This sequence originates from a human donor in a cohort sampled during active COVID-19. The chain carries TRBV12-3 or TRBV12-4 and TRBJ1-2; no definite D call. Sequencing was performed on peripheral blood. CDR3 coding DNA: TGTGCCAGCAGCGAGACTACTAACTATGGCTACACCTTC. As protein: CASSETTNYGYTF.